A selection of T cell receptor beta chains follows, all from one sample in a study of identical twins. From the 5' RACE reads, TCRdb called clonotypes with MiXCR, one entry per CDR3 protein. The repertoire includes around 100,000 distinct CDR3 sequences, around 5.5% of them detected once, and more than 10% sits in the top ten. Sequencing was carried out using memory T cells sorted from blood. All receptors come from a woman in her forties or fifties in good health. Each CDR3 is given with its conserved first and last residue. A D gene is named only where the DNA matches it firmly. The size entry is marked missing in some rows and otherwise reads once, few, many or a size class.

V	D	size	J	length	CDR3	DNA
TRBV7-8	.	few	TRBJ1-3	14	CASSVQGGGNTIYF	TGTGCCAGCAGCGTACAGGGTGGTGGAAACACCATATATTTT
TRBV5-1	TRBD2	many	TRBJ2-1	15	CASGPGLAGDNEQFF	TGCGCCAGCGGTCCGGGACTAGCGGGAGACAATGAGCAGTTCTTC
TRBV29-1	TRBD1	many	TRBJ2-3	14	CSVFDRAFTDTQYF	TGCAGCGTTTTCGACAGGGCCTTCACAGATACGCAGTATTTT
TRBV30	TRBD1	few	TRBJ2-3	14	CAWRSKGAIDTQYF	TGTGCCTGGAGATCCAAGGGGGCCATAGATACGCAGTATTTT
TRBV12-3/TRBV12-4	.	many	TRBJ1-2	15	CASTQLGSGGYGYTF	TGTGCCAGCACCCAACTCGGATCGGGGGGGTATGGCTACACCTTC
TRBV20-1	.	.	TRBJ1-1	12	CSSDSLGGWAFF	TGCAGTTCGGACAGCCTCGGCGGTTGGGCTTTCTTT
TRBV3-1	.	many	TRBJ2-7	15	CASSLGTEGYDEQYF	TGTGCCAGCAGCCTCGGGACGGAAGGGTACGACGAGCAGTACTTC
TRBV19	.	.	TRBJ2-3	15	CASSISGISTDTQYF	TGTGCCAGTAGTATATCGGGGATAAGCACAGATACGCAGTATTTT
TRBV24-1	.	many	TRBJ2-2	17	CATSDLPAGDLTGELFF	TGTGCCACCAGTGATTTGCCCGCAGGGGACCTCACCGGGGAGCTGTTTTTT
TRBV20-1	TRBD2	many	TRBJ2-3	15	CSAEGTRGSTDTQYF	TGCAGTGCTGAGGGGACTAGGGGTAGCACAGATACGCAGTATTTT
TRBV6-5	.	.	TRBJ2-5	16	CASSYSLAKYQETQYF	TGTGCCAGCAGTTACTCCCTGGCCAAGTACCAAGAGACCCAGTACTTC
TRBV2	.	many	TRBJ1-3	12	CASRSRGNTIYF	TGTGCCAGCAGGTCCAGGGGAAACACCATATATTTT
TRBV5-1	TRBD1	many	TRBJ2-7	15	CASSPLGQGRGEQYF	TGCGCCAGCAGCCCACTGGGACAGGGGCGAGGCGAGCAGTACTTC
TRBV12-3/TRBV12-4	TRBD1	many	TRBJ1-6	15	CASSLEQGVDSPLHF	TGTGCCAGCAGTTTAGAACAGGGGGTCGACTCACCCCTCCACTTT
TRBV20-1	.	many	TRBJ1-1	15	CSARTSRGMNTEAFF	TGCAGTGCGAGGACATCGCGGGGCATGAACACTGAAGCTTTCTTT
TRBV12-3/TRBV12-4	.	many	TRBJ2-1	11	CASRGTIEQFF	TGTGCCAGCAGGGGGACGATTGAGCAGTTCTTC
TRBV6-2/TRBV6-3	TRBD2	many	TRBJ2-2	13	CATGTSVSGELFF	TGTGCCACCGGGACTAGCGTCAGCGGGGAGCTGTTTTTT
TRBV18	TRBD1	.	TRBJ2-7	13	CASSTTGDYEQYF	TGTGCCAGCTCAACAACAGGGGACTACGAGCAGTACTTC
TRBV4-1	.	many	TRBJ1-5	14	CASSQDGLFQSQHF	TGCGCCAGCAGCCAAGATGGTCTGTTCCAGTCCCAGCATTTT
TRBV15	TRBD2	few	TRBJ2-3	14	CATSKLAATDTQYF	TGTGCCACCAGCAAACTAGCGGCCACAGATACGCAGTATTTT
TRBV11-2	.	few	TRBJ2-7	15	CASSLDRGTHYEQYF	TGTGCCAGCAGCTTAGATCGGGGGACCCACTACGAGCAGTACTTC
TRBV4-1	.	many	TRBJ2-1	17	CASSQDPPPQKYNEQFF	TGCGCCAGCAGCCAAGATCCCCCTCCCCAGAAATACAATGAGCAGTTCTTC
TRBV7-2	.	.	TRBJ1-2	13	CASADPSNYGYTF	TGTGCCAGCGCCGATCCGAGTAACTATGGCTACACCTTC
TRBV5-1	.	few	TRBJ1-3	12	CASSPGDHTIYF	TGCGCCAGCAGCCCGGGGGACCACACCATATATTTT
TRBV20-1	TRBD1	many	TRBJ2-5	14	CSATSYRGRETQYF	TGCAGTGCTACCTCCTACAGGGGTAGAGAGACCCAGTACTTC
TRBV20-1	.	many	TRBJ2-7	13	CSADGGRAYEQYF	TGCAGTGCTGACGGGGGAAGGGCCTACGAGCAGTACTTC
TRBV7-8	TRBD1	many	TRBJ1-4	16	CASSLEAGQGGEKLFF	TGTGCCAGCAGCTTAGAAGCGGGACAGGGGGGTGAAAAACTGTTTTTT
TRBV12-3/TRBV12-4	TRBD1	many	TRBJ2-5	14	CASSPYRGEETQYF	TGTGCCAGCAGTCCCTACAGGGGGGAAGAGACCCAGTACTTC
TRBV7-9	TRBD1	.	TRBJ1-3	12	CASSPGQGPPPF	TGTGCCAGCAGCCCGGGACAGGGTCCCCCCCCTTTT
TRBV12-3/TRBV12-4	TRBD1	many	TRBJ1-2	15	CASSKGAGGTYGYTF	TGTGCCAGCAGCAAAGGGGCAGGGGGCACCTATGGCTACACCTTC
TRBV12-3/TRBV12-4	.	many	TRBJ2-2	15	CASSLRHLNTGELFF	TGTGCCAGCAGTTTAAGGCACCTGAACACCGGGGAGCTGTTTTTT
TRBV29-1	TRBD2	many	TRBJ2-1	15	CSVGPLAGRNNEQFF	TGCAGCGTTGGGCCTCTAGCGGGAAGAAACAATGAGCAGTTCTTC
TRBV5-1	.	many	TRBJ2-2	14	CASSLVTVNGELFF	TGCGCCAGCAGCTTGGTAACAGTGAACGGGGAGCTGTTTTTT
TRBV2	TRBD1	many	TRBJ1-5	14	CASSTQGAGQPQHF	TGTGCCAGCAGCACTCAGGGGGCTGGGCAGCCCCAGCATTTT
TRBV3-1	.	many	TRBJ2-1	17	CASSQVEGGHHTKEQFF	TGTGCCAGCAGCCAAGTGGAAGGCGGGCACCATACAAAGGAGCAGTTCTTC
TRBV12-3/TRBV12-4	TRBD2	many	TRBJ2-3	16	CASSSTLAGYTDTQYF	TGTGCCAGCAGCTCCACTTTAGCGGGCTACACAGATACGCAGTATTTT
TRBV18	TRBD2	once	TRBJ2-1	17	CASSRGLAGITGNEQFF	TGTGCCAGCTCACGAGGACTAGCGGGAATTACGGGAAATGAGCAGTTCTTC
TRBV19	TRBD2	many	TRBJ2-1	15	CASSGQGLAGAEQFF	TGTGCCAGTAGTGGACAAGGACTAGCGGGAGCTGAGCAGTTCTTC
TRBV11-2	.	few	TRBJ2-1	15	CASSPTVGSWNEQFF	TGTGCCAGCAGCCCGACGGTGGGCTCATGGAATGAGCAGTTCTTC
TRBV9	TRBD1	many	TRBJ1-1	18	CASSGPRDRGNMNTEAFF	TGTGCCAGCAGCGGCCCCCGGGACAGGGGTAATATGAACACTGAAGCTTTCTTT
TRBV5-1	.	few	TRBJ2-3	15	CASSLEPWEGDTQYF	TGCGCCAGCAGCTTGGAACCGTGGGAAGGAGATACGCAGTATTTT
TRBV27	.	few	TRBJ2-3	12	CASSSWTDTQYF	TGTGCCAGCAGTTCCTGGACAGATACGCAGTATTTT
TRBV15	TRBD1	few	TRBJ2-7	15	CATSRARDSSYEQYF	TGTGCCACCAGCAGAGCCCGGGACAGCTCCTACGAGCAGTACTTC
TRBV10-3	TRBD1	many	TRBJ1-2	16	CAISEFGRQGNYGYTF	TGTGCCATCAGTGAGTTCGGACGACAGGGGAACTATGGCTACACCTTC
TRBV12-3/TRBV12-4	TRBD2	many	TRBJ2-1	13	CANGLAGTNEQFF	TGTGCCAACGGACTAGCGGGAACCAATGAGCAGTTCTTC
TRBV5-1	.	many	TRBJ1-1	13	CASSPQASTEAFF	TGCGCCAGCAGCCCACAGGCAAGTACTGAAGCTTTCTTT
TRBV6-1	.	.	TRBJ1-5	14	CASSFLILNQPQHF	TGTGCCAGCAGTTTCCTTATCCTCAATCAGCCCCAGCATTTT
TRBV6-2/TRBV6-3	TRBD2	many	TRBJ2-3	15	CASRPLAGDADTQYF	TGTGCCAGCCGGCCACTAGCGGGAGACGCAGATACGCAGTATTTT
TRBV13	TRBD2	many	TRBJ2-7	14	CASSFGTSGVEQYF	TGTGCCAGCAGCTTCGGGACTAGCGGGGTAGAGCAGTACTTC
TRBV19	.	.	TRBJ2-7	13	CASSINGRNEQYF	TGTGCCAGTAGTATAAACGGGCGGAACGAGCAGTACTTC
TRBV24-1	.	many	TRBJ2-2	14	CAIRGQGHTGELFF	TGTGCCATAAGGGGCCAGGGCCACACCGGGGAGCTGTTTTTT
TRBV12-3/TRBV12-4	.	few	TRBJ2-2	13	CASRSNVGGELFF	TGTGCCAGCAGATCGAACGTAGGCGGGGAGCTGTTTTTT
TRBV14	TRBD2	many	TRBJ2-5	15	CASSQDTSARVTQYF	TGTGCCAGCAGCCAGGATACTAGCGCGAGGGTGACCCAGTACTTC